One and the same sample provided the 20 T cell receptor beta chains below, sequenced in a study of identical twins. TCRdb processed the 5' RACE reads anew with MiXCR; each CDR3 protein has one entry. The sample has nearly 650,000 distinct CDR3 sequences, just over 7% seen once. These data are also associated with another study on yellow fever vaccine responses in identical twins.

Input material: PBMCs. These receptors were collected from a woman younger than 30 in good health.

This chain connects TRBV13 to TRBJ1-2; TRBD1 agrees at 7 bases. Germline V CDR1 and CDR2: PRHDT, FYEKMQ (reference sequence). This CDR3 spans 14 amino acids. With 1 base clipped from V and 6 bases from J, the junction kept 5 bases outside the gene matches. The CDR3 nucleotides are TGTGCCAGCAGCTTAGTCACAGGGGTGGATGGCTACACCTTC. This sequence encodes CASSLVTGVDGYTF.

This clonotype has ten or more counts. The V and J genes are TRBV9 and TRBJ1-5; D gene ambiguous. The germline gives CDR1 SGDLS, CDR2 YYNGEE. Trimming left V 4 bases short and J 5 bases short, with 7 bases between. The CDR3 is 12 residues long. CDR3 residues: CASSSNDQPQHF. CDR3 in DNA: TGTGCCAGCAGCTCCAACGATCAGCCCCAGCATTTT.

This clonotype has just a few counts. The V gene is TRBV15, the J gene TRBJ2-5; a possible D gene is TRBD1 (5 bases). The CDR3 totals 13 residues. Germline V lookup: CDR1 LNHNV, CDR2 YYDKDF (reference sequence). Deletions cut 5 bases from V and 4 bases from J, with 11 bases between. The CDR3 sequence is CATSGRAGETQYF. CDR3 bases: TGTGCCACCAGCGGCAGGGCAGGAGAGACCCAGTACTTC.

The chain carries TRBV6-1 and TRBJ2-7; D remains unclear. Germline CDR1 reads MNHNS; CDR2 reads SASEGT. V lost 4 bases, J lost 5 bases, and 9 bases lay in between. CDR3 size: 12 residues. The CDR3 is CASSGDTDEQYF. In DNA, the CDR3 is TGTGCCAGCAGTGGAGACACTGACGAGCAGTACTTC.

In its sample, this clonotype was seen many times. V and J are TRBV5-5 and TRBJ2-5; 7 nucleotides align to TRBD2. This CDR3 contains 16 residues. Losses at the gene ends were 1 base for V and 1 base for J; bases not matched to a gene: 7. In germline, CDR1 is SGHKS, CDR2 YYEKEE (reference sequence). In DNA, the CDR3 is TGTGCCAGCAGCTTGTCCGTAAGACTAGCCCAAGAGACCCAGTACTTC. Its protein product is CASSLSVRLAQETQYF.

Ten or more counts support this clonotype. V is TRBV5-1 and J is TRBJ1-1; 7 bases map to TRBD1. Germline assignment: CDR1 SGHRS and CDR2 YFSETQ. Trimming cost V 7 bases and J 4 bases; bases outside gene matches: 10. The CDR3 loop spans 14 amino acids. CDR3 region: CASVKITGVTEAFF. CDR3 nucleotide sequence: TGCGCCAGCGTAAAAATTACAGGGGTCACTGAAGCTTTCTTT.

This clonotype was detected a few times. The CDR3 reads CSVGSGRIYEQYF. CDR3 bases: TGCAGCGTTGGGAGCGGGAGGATCTACGAGCAGTACTTC. This rearrangement joins TRBV29-1 to TRBJ2-7, with 9 bases matching TRBD2. Germline-derived CDR1 and CDR2 are SQVTM and ANQGSEA. Losses at the gene ends were 4 bases for V and 3 bases for J; bases not matched to a gene: 4. The CDR3 totals 13 residues.

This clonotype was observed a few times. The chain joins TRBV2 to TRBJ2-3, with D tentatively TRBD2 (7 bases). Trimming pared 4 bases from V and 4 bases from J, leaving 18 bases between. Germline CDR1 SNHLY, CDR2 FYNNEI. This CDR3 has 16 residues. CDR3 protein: CASSVFFRGGADTQYF. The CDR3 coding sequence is TGTGCCAGCAGTGTATTTTTTCGAGGGGGGGCAGATACGCAGTATTTT.

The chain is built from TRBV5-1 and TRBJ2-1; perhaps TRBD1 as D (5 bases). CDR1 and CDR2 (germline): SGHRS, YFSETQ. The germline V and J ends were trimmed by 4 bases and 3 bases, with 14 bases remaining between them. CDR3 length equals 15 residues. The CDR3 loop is CASSPEGDGYNEQFF. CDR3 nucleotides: TGCGCCAGCAGCCCCGAAGGGGATGGCTACAATGAGCAGTTCTTC.

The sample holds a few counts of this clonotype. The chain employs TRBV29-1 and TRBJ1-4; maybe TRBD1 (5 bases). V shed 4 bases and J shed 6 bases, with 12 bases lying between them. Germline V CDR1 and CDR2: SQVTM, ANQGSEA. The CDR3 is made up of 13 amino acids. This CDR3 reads CSVAGGRDEKLFF. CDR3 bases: TGCAGCGTTGCGGGGGGAAGGGATGAAAAACTGTTTTTT. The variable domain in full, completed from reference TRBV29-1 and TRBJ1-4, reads SAVISQKPSRDICQRGTSLTIQCQVDSQVTMMFWYRQQPGQSLTLIATANQGSEATYESGFVIDKFPISRPNLTFSTLTVSNMSPEDSSIYLCSVAGGRDEKLFFGSGTQLSVL.

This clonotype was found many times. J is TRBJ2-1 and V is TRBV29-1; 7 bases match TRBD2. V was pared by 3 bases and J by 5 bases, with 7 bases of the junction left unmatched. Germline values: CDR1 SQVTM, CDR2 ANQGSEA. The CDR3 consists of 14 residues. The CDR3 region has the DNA TGCAGCGTTGACGGGAGGCCTCCAAACAATGAGCAGTTCTTC. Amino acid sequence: CSVDGRPPNNEQFF.

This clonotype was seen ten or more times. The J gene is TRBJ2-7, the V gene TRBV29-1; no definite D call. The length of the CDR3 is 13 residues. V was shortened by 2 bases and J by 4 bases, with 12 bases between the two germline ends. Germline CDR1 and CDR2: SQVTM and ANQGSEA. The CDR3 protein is CSVELGFGYEQYF. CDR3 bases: TGCAGCGTTGAACTGGGGTTCGGGTACGAGCAGTACTTC.

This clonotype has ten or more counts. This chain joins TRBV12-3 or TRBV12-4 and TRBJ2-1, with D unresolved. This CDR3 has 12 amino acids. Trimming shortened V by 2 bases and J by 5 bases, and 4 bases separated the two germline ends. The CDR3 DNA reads TGTGCCAGCAGTTTAACAGACAATGAGCAGTTCTTC. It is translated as CASSLTDNEQFF.

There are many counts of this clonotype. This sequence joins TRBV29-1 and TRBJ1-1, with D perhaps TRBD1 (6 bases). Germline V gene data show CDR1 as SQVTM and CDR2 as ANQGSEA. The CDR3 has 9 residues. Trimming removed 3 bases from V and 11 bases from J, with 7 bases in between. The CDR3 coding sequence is TGCAGCGTTGAGGGGGCTGCTTTCTTT. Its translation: CSVEGAAFF.

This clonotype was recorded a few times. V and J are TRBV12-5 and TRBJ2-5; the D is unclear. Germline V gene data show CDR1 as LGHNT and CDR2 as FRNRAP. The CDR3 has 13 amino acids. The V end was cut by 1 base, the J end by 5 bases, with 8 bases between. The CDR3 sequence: CASGLEDWETQYF. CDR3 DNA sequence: TGTGCTAGTGGTTTGGAAGATTGGGAGACCCAGTACTTC.

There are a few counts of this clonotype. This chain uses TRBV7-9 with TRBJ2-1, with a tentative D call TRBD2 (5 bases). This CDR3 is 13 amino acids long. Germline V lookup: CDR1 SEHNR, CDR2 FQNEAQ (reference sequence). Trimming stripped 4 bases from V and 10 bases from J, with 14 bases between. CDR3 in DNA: TGTGCCAGCAGCTCGCCCGGGGTAAGGGAGCAGTTCTTC. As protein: CASSSPGVREQFF.

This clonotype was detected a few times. DNA of the CDR3: TGTGCCATCACCGGGACTAGCGCTTCCAAGTTCCACGAGCAGTACTTC. This sequence encodes CAITGTSASKFHEQYF. The chain joins TRBV10-3 to TRBJ2-7, with 10 bases that match TRBD2. The germline V gene encodes CDR1 ENHRY and CDR2 SYGVKD. V shed 7 bases, J shed 5 bases, and the junction held 14 bases outside the gene matches. The CDR3 has 16 amino acids.

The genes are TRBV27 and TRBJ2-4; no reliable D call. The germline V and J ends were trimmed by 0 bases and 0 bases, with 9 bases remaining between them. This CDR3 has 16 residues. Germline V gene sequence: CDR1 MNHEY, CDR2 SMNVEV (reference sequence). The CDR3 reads CASSLSNGRAKNIQYF. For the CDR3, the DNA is TGTGCCAGCAGTTTATCCAACGGACGAGCCAAAAACATTCAGTACTTC.

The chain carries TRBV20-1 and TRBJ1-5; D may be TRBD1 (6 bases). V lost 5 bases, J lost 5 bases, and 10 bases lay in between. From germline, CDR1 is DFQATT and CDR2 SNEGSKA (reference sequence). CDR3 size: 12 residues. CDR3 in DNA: TGCAGTGCTGGGGAGGGGGATCAGCCCCAGCATTTT. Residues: CSAGEGDQPQHF.

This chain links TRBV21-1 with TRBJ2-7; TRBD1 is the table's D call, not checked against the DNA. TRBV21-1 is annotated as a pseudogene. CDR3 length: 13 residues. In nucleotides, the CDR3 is TGTGCCAGCTCCTCGGGGCTCCGAGACGAGCAGTACGTC. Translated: CASSSGLRDEQYV.